The rows below give T cell receptor beta chains drawn from one sample of a study of shared clonotypes between healthy human individuals. Measured with immunoSEQ multiplex PCR; TCRdb has only the in-frame clones, and not every one. The sample has over 2 million clones; around 90% are singletons. Material: naive CD4+ T cells from PBMCs. These receptors all come from a man younger than 35 in good health. Some clones in this sample may be carry-over from other donors' samples. Both conserved end residues are trimmed from each CDR3. The order of the fields is V gene, J gene, CDR3 protein.

>TRBV14|TRBJ2-7
ASSQDLGQGPNYEQY
>TRBV28|TRBJ2-1
ASSLAGVRNEQF
>TRBV19|TRBJ2-1
ASSIGLAGGPSSYNEQF
>TRBV21-1|TRBJ2-7
ASRSNEQY
>TRBV4-1|TRBJ1-2
ASSPLGQGIYT
>TRBV28|TRBJ2-3
ASSLAAVGADTQY
>TRBV5-4|TRBJ1-1
ASSPWGDMNTEAF
>TRBV7-6|TRBJ2-2
ASSSRRPGGANTGELF
>TRBV9|TRBJ2-7
ASSVAPGEYEQY
>TRBV5-1|TRBJ1-1
ASSVGQTRNTEAF
>TRBV20-1|TRBJ1-4
SVRAEKLF
>TRBV5-1|TRBJ1-1
ASSQRLGQFNTEAF
>TRBV12-5|TRBJ2-5
ASGDEETQY
>TRBV28|TRBJ1-5
ASQGQATDYSNQPQH
>TRBV30|TRBJ1-2
AWRNRQGGYYGYT
>TRBV5-1|TRBJ2-5
ASSLARAGAETQY
>TRBV9|TRBJ2-4
ASSPATAKNIQY
>TRBV7-2|TRBJ1-3
ASSSWWGNTIY
>TRBV5-4|TRBJ1-1
ASSFGQGNTEAF
>TRBV30|TRBJ1-2
ASPIGVVFGYT
>TRBV19|TRBJ2-2
ASSMPGRGSNTGELF
>TRBV4-2|TRBJ2-7
ASSQVGLAYEQY
>TRBV30|TRBJ1-1
AWSGQDTGEAF
>TRBV19|TRBJ1-1
ASSIFRGTDMNTEAF
>TRBV7-3|TRBJ2-3
ASSRWGTDTQY
>TRBV5-1|TRBJ2-3
ASSLKAGAGDTQY
>TRBV6-1|TRBJ2-3
ASSEAKWLIPDTQY
>TRBV5-1|TRBJ1-1
ASSLDGGAAEAF
>TRBV6-1|TRBJ2-7
ASSGGGTLYYEQY
>TRBV6-6|TRBJ2-5
ASTVRGGGTQY
>TRBV5-1|TRBJ2-1
ASSLASHYNEQF
>TRBV28|TRBJ2-1
ATKGRGPSSYNEQF
>TRBV7-2|TRBJ2-3
ASSLDSRTTDTQY
>TRBV28|TRBJ2-5
ASSLGVRETQY
>TRBV7-9|TRBJ1-2
ASSSFDRTYGYT
>TRBV5-1|TRBJ2-7
ASSLEGPPYEQY
>TRBV28|TRBJ2-7
ASSSRRGGSYEQY
>TRBV4-3|TRBJ1-2
ASSQDLAPGIVYGYT
>TRBV11-2|TRBJ2-7
ASSFRRGPGSYEQY
>TRBV19|TRBJ1-2
ASQGALYGYT
>TRBV18|TRBJ2-7
ASSPPKERYEQY
>TRBV23-1|TRBJ2-3
ASSQRGVLTDTQY